This T cell receptor (beta chain) is drawn from a study of T cells in Graves' hyperthyroidism and ophthalmopathy. The V and J ends lost 0 bases and 6 bases respectively, with 11 bases between them. Germline V gene data show CDR1 as MGHRA and CDR2 as YSYEKL. CDR3 size: 14 residues. Study-wide findings and caveats: Among clonotypes expanded in thyroid above 0.001, most were also found in blood.

Amplification yielded TCR beta CDR3 regions, with RNA transcripts as the source. The primer set for the first-round RT-PCR of the TCR CDR3 was HTBI. TCRdb ran MiXCR on the multiplex PCR reads and lists one entry per CDR3 protein. The repertoire holds 500,000 to 650,000 distinct CDR3 sequences, with around 13% as singletons. With respect to this clonotype: The antigen is undetermined.

Clinical Activity Scores of at least 3, NOSPECS grades of at least 4 and durations under 3 months characterized ophthalmopathy patients. Patients showing uncontrolled infection, other autoimmune disease, pregnancy or lactation were ineligible. This receptor was obtained from a woman between 50 and 59 years old with Graves' ophthalmopathy. V and J are TRBV4-1 and TRBJ1-2; a possible D gene is TRBD1 (5 bases). The specimen sequenced was blood. CDR3 region: CASSQEGRGDGYTF. The CDR3 DNA reads as TGCGCCAGCAGCCAAGAAGGGCGGGGGGATGGCTACACCTTC.